The next 4 T cell receptor beta chains were all read from a single sample in a study of blood T cell repertoires in COVID-19. Assay used: immunoSEQ multiplex PCR; TCRdb lists only in-frame clones, some missing. Of approximately 300,000 clones listed, 70% to 90% are singletons. Sequencing was performed on PBMCs or T cells enriched from blood (not recorded which). The receptor source for this set is a man aged 25 to 40 who had recovered from COVID-19.

The CDR3 DNA sequence: TGTGCCAGCACGAGCTCCTATAATTCACCCCTCCACTTT. This codes for CASTSSYNSPLHF. The V and J genes are TRBV19 and TRBJ1-6; D is undetermined. The CDR3 totals 13 residues. V was pared by 9 bases and J by 0 bases, with 6 bases between. Per the germline V gene, CDR1 is LNHDA and CDR2 is SQIVND (reference sequence). Combining the CDR3 with reference TRBV19 and TRBJ1-6 gives the whole variable domain DGGITQSPKYLFRKEGQNVTLSCEQNLNHDAMYWYRQDPGQGLRLIYYSQIVNDFQKGDIAEGYSVSREKKESFPLTVTSAQKNPTAFYLCASTSSYNSPLHFGNGTRLTVT.

V is TRBV28 and J is TRBJ1-5; the D is unclear. CDR3 size: 14 residues. Germline lookup yields CDR1 MDHEN and CDR2 SYDVKM. V was trimmed by 3 bases and J by 4 bases, leaving 10 bases between them. Here the CDR3 reads CASSLRQSNQPQHF. The CDR3 bases are TGTGCCAGCAGTTTGAGGCAGTCGAATCAGCCCCAGCATTTT.

There are a few counts of this clone. The chain couples TRBV29-1 to TRBJ2-1; 8 nucleotides line up with TRBD2. This CDR3 spans 17 amino acids. V trimming: 1 base; J trimming: 0 bases; junction bases outside the gene matches: 8. Germline lookup yields CDR1 SQVTM and CDR2 ANQGSEA. Here the CDR3 reads CSVEGRGLAGSYNEQFF. Here the CDR3 DNA reads TGCAGCGTTGAAGGAAGAGGGCTAGCGGGCTCCTACAATGAGCAGTTCTTC.

The chain carries TRBV6-1 and TRBJ1-2; maybe TRBD1 (6 bases). The CDR3 sequence is 14 residues long. The ends were cut back, 5 bases at V and 3 bases at J, with 13 bases in the middle. Germline lookup yields CDR1 MNHNS and CDR2 SASEGT. This chain's CDR3 is CASSLSRGDYGYTF. The CDR3 DNA reads TGTGCCAGCAGTTTGTCCAGGGGCGACTATGGCTACACCTTC.